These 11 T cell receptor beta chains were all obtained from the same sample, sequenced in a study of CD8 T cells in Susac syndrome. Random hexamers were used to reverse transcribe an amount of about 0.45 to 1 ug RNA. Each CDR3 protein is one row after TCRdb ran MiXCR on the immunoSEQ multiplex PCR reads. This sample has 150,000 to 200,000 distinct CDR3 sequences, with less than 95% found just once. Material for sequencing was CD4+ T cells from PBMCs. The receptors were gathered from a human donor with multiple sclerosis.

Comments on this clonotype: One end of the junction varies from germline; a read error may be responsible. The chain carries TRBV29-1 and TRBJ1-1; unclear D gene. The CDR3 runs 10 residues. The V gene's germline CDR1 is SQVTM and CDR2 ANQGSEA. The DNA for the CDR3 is TGCAGCGCCCTTAACAGTGAAGCTTTCTTT. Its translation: CSALNSEAFF.

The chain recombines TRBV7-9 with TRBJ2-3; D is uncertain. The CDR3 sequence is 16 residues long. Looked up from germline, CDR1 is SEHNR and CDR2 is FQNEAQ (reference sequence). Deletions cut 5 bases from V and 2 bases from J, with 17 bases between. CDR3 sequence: CASSPQRSDSTDTQYF. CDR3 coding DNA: TGTGCCAGCAGCCCCCAGCGCTCGGATTCCACAGATACGCAGTATTTT.

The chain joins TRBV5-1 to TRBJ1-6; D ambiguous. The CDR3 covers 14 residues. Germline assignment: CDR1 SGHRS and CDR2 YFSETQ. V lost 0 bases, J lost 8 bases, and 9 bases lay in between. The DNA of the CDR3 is TGCGCCAGCAGCTTGGAACAGATATATTCACCCCTCCACTTT. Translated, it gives CASSLEQIYSPLHF.

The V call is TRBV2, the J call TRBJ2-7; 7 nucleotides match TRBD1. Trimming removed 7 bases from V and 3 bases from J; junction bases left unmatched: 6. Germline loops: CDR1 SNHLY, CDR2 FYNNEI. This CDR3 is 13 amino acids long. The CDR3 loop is CASIRDRNYEQYF. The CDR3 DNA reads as TGTGCCAGCATTAGGGACAGAAACTACGAGCAGTACTTC.

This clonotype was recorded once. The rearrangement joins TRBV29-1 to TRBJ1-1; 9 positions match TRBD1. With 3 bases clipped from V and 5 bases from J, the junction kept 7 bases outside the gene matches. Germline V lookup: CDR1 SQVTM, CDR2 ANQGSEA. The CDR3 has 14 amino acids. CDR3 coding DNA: TGCAGCGTTGACGAAGGACAGGGGTTTACTGAAGCTTTCTTT. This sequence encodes CSVDEGQGFTEAFF.

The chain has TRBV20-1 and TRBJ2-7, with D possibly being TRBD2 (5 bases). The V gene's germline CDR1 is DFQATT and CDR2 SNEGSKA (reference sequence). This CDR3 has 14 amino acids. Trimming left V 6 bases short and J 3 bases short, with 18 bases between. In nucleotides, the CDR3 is TGCAGTGCGACCCCCCGGGAAGGGATCTACGAGCAGTACTTC. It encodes CSATPREGIYEQYF.

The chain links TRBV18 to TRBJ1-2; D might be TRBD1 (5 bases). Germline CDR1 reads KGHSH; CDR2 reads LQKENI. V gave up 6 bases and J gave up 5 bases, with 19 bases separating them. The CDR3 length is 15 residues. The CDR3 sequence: CASSPGAPGQYGYTF. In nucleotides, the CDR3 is TGTGCCAGCTCTCCCGGCGCCCCGGGGCAGTATGGCTACACCTTC.

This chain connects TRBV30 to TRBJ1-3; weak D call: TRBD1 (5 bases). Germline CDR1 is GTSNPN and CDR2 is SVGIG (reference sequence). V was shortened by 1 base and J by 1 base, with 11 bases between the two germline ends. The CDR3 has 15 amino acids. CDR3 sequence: CAWSASGSSGNTIYF. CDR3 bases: TGTGCCTGGAGTGCCTCAGGGTCTTCTGGAAACACCATATATTTT. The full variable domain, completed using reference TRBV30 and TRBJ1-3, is SQTIHQWPATLVQPVGSPLSLECTVEGTSNPNLYWYRQAAGRGLQLLFYSVGIGQISSEVPQNLSASRPQDRQFILSSKKLLLSDSGFYLCAWSASGSSGNTIYFGEGSWLTVV.

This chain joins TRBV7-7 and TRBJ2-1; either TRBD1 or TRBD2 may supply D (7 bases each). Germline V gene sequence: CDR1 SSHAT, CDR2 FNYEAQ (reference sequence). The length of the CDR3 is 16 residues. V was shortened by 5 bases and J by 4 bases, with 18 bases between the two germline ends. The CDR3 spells CASSQGGRGRYNEQFF. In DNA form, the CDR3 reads TGTGCCAGCAGCCAGGGGGGGCGGGGACGATACAATGAGCAGTTCTTC.

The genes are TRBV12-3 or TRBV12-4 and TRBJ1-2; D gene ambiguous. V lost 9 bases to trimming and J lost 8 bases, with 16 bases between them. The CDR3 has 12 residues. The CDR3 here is CASWRQVKGYTF. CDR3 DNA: TGTGCCAGTTGGAGGCAGGTTAAGGGCTACACCTTC.

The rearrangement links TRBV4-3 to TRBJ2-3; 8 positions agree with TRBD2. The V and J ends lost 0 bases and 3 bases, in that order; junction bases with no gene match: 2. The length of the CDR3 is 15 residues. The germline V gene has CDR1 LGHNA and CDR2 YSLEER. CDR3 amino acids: CASSQEASGTDTQYF. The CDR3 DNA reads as TGCGCCAGCAGCCAAGAAGCTAGCGGGACAGATACGCAGTATTTT.